This TCR beta chain is drawn from a study of identical twins. The CDR3 is 16 amino acids. The V gene's germline CDR1 is SEHNR and CDR2 FQNEAQ (reference sequence). V was clipped by 5 bases and J by 0 bases; unmatched bases: 5. This clonotype came up a few times. A single record per CDR3 protein comes from TCRdb applying MiXCR to the 5' RACE reads. The table has around 250,000 distinct CDR3 sequences, around 8.8% seen once. These same data were also listed under a study on yellow fever vaccine responses in identical twins.

Input material: CD8+ T cells sorted from blood. The sequence was obtained from a woman aged 18-35 years in good health. The chain recombines TRBV7-9 with TRBJ2-5; 11 bases match TRBD2. CDR3 coding DNA: TGTGCCAGCAGCGGCCCGGGACTAGCGGACCAAGAGACCCAGTACTTC. It translates to CASSGPGLADQETQYF.